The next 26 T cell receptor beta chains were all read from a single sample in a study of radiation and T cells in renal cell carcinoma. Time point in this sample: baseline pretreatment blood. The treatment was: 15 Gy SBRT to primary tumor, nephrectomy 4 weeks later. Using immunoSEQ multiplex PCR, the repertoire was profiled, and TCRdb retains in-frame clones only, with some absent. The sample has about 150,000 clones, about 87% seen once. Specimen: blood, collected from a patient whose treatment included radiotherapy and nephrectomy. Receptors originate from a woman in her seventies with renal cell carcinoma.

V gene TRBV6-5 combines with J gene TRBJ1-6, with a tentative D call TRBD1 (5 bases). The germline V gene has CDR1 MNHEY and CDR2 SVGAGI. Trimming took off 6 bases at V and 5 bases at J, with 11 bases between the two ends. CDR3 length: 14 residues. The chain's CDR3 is CASRGPRNNSPLHF. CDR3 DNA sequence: TGTGCCAGCAGGGGGCCCCGGAATAATTCACCCCTCCACTTT.

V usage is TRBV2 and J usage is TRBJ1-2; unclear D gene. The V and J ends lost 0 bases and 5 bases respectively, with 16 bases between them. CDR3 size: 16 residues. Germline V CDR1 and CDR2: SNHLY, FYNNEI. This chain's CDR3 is CASSEAQSLRRYGYTF. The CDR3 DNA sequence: TGTGCCAGCAGTGAAGCGCAAAGTCTCAGACGATATGGCTACACCTTC.

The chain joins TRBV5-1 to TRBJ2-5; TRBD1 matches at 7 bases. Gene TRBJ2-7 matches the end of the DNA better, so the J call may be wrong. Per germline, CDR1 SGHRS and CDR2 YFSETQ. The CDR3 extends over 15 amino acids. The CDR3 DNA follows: TGCGCCAGCAGCCGCGTGGGACAGAATACCTACGAGCAGTACTTC. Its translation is CASSRVGQNTYEQYF.

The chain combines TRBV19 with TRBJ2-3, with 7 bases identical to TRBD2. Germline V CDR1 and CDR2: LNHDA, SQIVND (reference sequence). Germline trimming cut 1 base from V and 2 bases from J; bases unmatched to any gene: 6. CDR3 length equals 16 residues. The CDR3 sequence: CASSIVNSGSTDTQYF. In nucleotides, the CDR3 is TGTGCCAGTAGTATAGTTAATAGCGGGTCCACAGATACGCAGTATTTT.

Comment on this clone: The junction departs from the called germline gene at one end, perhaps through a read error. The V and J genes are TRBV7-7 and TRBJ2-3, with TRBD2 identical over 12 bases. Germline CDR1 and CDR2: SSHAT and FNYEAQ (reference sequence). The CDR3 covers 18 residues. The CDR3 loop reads CASSPLAGGASSTDTQYF. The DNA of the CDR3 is TGTGCTAGCAGCCCACTAGCGGGGGGAGCTTCTAGCACAGATACGCAGTATTTT.

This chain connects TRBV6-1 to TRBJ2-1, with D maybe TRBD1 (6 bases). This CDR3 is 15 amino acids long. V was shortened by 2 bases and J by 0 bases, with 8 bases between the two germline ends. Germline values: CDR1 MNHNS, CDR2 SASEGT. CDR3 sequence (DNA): TGTGCCAGCAGTGAAATGACAGGCTCCTACAATGAGCAGTTCTTC. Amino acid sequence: CASSEMTGSYNEQFF.

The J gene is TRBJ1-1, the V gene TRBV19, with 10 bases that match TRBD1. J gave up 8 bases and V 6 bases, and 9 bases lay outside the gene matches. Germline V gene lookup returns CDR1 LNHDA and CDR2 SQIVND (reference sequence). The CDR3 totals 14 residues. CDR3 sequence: CASRGTGASREAFF. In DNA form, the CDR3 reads TGTGCCAGTAGGGGGACAGGGGCCTCGAGGGAAGCTTTCTTT.

CDR3 residues: CASSFRRFSGANVLTF. In DNA, the CDR3 is TGTGCCAGCAGCTTCCGTAGGTTCTCTGGGGCCAACGTCCTGACTTTC. This chain links TRBV5-6 with TRBJ2-6, with D unclear. Germline V lookup: CDR1 SGHDT, CDR2 YYEEEE. V lost 2 bases and J lost 0, with 9 bases in between. CDR3 size: 16 residues.

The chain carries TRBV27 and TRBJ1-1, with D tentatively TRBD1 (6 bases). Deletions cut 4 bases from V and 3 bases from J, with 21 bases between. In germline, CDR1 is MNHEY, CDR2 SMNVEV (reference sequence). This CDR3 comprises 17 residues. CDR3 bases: TGTGCCAGCAGTTCCACGGGACACGGCTACCCCGACACTGAAGCTTTCTTT. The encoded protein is CASSSTGHGYPDTEAFF.

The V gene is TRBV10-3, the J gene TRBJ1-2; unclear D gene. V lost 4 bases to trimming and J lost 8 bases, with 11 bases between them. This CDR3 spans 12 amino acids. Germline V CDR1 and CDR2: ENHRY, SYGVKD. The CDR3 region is CAISVVGGGYTF. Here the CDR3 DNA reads TGTGCCATCAGTGTAGTCGGAGGCGGCTACACCTTC.

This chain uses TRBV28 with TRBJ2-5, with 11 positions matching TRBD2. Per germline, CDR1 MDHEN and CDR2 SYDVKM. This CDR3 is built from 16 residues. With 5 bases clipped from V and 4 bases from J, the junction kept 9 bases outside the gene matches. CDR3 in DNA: TGTGCCAGCAGTCTCTCGACTAGCGGGGCAAGAGAGACCCAGTACTTC. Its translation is CASSLSTSGARETQYF.

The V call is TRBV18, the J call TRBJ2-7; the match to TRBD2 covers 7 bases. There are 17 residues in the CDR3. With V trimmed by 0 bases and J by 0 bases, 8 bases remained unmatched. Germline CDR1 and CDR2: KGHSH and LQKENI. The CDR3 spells CASSPPPPAGLSYEQYF. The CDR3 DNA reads TGTGCCAGCTCACCACCGCCCCCAGCGGGACTCTCCTACGAGCAGTACTTC. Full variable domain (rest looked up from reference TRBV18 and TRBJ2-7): NAGVMQNPRHLVRRRGQEARLRCSPMKGHSHVYWYRQLPEEGLKFMVYLQKENIIDESGMPKERFSAEFPKEGPSILRIQQVVRGDSAAYFCASSPPPPAGLSYEQYFGPGTRLTVT.

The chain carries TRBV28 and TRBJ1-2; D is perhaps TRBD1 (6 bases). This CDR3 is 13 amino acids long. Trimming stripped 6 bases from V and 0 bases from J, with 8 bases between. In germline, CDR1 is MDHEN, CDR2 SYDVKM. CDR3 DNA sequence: TGTGCCAGCAGCCGGACAGCTAACTATGGCTACACCTTC. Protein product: CASSRTANYGYTF.

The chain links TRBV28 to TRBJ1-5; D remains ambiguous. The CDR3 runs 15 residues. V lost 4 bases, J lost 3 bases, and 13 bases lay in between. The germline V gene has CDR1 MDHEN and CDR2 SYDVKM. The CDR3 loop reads CASSSAWGDNQPQHF. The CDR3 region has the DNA TGTGCCAGCAGTTCCGCGTGGGGAGACAATCAGCCCCAGCATTTT.

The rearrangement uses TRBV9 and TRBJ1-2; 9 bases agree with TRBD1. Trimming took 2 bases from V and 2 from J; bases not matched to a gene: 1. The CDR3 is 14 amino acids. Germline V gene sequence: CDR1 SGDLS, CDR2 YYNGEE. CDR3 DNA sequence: TGTGCCAGCAGCGTTGGGACAGGGAACTATGGCTACACCTTC. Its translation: CASSVGTGNYGYTF.

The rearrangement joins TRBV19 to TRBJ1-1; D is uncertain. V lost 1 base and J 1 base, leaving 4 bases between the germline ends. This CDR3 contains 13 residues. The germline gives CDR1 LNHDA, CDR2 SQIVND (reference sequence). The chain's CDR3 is CASSIVTNTEAFF. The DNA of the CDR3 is TGTGCCAGTAGTATAGTCACGAACACTGAAGCTTTCTTT. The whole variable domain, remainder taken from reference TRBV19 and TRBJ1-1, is DGGITQSPKYLFRKEGQNVTLSCEQNLNHDAMYWYRQDPGQGLRLIYYSQIVNDFQKGDIAEGYSVSREKKESFPLTVTSAQKNPTAFYLCASSIVTNTEAFFGQGTRLTVV.

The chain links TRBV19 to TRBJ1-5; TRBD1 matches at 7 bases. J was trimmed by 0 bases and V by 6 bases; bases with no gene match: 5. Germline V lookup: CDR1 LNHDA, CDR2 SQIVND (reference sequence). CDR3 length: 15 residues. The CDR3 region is CASRVSGGSNQPQHF. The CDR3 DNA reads TGTGCCAGTAGAGTTTCAGGGGGTAGCAATCAGCCCCAGCATTTT.

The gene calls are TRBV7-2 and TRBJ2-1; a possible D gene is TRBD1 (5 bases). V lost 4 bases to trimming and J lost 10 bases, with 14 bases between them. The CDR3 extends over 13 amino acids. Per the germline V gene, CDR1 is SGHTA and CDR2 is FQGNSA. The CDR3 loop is CASSSPGSGEQFF. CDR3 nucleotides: TGTGCCAGCAGCTCTCCAGGGTCCGGAGAGCAGTTCTTC. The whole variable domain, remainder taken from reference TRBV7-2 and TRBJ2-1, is GAGVSQSPSNKVTEKGKDVELRCDPISGHTALYWYRQSLGQGLEFLIYFQGNSAPDKSGLPSDRFSAERTGGSVSTLTIQRTQQEDSAVYLCASSSPGSGEQFFGPGTRLTVL.

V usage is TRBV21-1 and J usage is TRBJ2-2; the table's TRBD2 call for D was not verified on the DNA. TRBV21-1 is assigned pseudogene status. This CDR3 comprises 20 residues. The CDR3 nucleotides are TGTGCCAGCAGCCCTCCCCGGGCTAGCGGGGGAGATACGAACACCGGGGAGCTGTTTTTT. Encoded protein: CASSPPRASGGDTNTGELFF.

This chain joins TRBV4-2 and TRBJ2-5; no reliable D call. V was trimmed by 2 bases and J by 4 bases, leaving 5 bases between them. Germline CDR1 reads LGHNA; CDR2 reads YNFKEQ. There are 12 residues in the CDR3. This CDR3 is CASSQSRETQYF. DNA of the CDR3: TGTGCCAGCAGCCAATCTCGAGAGACCCAGTACTTC.

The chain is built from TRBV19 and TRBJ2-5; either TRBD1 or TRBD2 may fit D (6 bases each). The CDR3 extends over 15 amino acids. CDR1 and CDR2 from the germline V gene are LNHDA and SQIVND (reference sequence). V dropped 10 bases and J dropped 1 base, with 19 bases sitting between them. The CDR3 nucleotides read TGTGCCAACACGGCGACAGGCGGGGCCCAAGAGACCCAGTACTTC. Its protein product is CANTATGGAQETQYF.

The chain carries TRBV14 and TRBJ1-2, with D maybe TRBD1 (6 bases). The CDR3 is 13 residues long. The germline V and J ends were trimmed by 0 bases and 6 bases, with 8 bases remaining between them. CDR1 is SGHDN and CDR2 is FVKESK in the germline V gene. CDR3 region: CASSQEQGHGYTF. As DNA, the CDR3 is TGTGCCAGCAGCCAAGAACAGGGTCATGGCTACACCTTC.

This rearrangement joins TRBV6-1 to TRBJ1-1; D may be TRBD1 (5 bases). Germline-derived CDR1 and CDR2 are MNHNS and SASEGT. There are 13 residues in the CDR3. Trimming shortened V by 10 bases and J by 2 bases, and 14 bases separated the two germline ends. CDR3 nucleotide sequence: TGTGCCACCCGCCGGGACCCAAACACTGAAGCTTTCTTT. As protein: CATRRDPNTEAFF.

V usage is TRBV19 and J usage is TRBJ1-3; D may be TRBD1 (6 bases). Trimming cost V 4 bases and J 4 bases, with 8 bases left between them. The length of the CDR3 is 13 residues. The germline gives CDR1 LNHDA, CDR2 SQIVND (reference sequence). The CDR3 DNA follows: TGTGCCAGTAGTAAGGGGGACGGAAACACCATATATTTT. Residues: CASSKGDGNTIYF.

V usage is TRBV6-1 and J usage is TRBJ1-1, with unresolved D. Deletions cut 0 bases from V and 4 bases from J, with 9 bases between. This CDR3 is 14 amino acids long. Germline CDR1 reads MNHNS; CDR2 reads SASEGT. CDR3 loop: CASSEAGGFTEAFF. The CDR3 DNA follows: TGTGCCAGCAGTGAAGCGGGAGGGTTCACTGAAGCTTTCTTT.

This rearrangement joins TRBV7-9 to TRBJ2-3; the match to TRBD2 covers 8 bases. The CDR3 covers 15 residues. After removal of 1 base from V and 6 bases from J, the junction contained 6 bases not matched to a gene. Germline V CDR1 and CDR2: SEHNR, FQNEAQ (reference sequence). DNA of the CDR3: TGTGCCAGCAGCTTAGAAGGAGCGGGGGCGGATACGCAGTATTTT. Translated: CASSLEGAGADTQYF.